Listed below are T cell receptor beta chains from one sample, sequenced in a study of shared clonotypes between healthy human individuals. Generated by immunoSEQ multiplex PCR, the TCRdb table keeps only in-frame clones and is missing some. The sample shows 750,000 to 1,000,000 clones, approximately 92% of them seen only once. The sample comprised naive CD8+ T cells sorted from blood. The origin of the receptors is a young man in good health. The CDR3 runs from the conserved cysteine through the conserved F or W. The D gene is left open where the match is weak. Clone size is not always given. Where it is, it says once, few, many or a class for expanded clones.

abundance,j_gene,v_gene,d_gene,CDR3nt,CDR3aa
NA,TRBJ2-7,TRBV30,NA,TGTGCCCATCAACAGGGATCCTACGAGCAGTACTTC,CAHQQGSYEQYF
few,TRBJ2-2,TRBV27,NA,TGTGCCAGCAGCCTGGGACCGCACACCGGGGAGCTGTTTTTT,CASSLGPHTGELFF
once,TRBJ2-2,TRBV27,TRBD2,TGTGCCAGCAGTTTATTTGCGGGAGGCCCCGGGGAGCTGTTTTTT,CASSLFAGGPGELFF
NA,TRBJ2-3,TRBV15,TRBD1,TGTGCCACCAGCAGGCCGCCGTTTTCGTGGGACAGGCAAGGCACAGATACGCAGTATTTT,CATSRPPFSWDRQGTDTQYF
NA,TRBJ2-7,TRBV7-9,NA,TGTGCCAGCAAGGCACAGGGAAACTACTACGAGCAGTACTTC,CASKAQGNYYEQYF
NA,TRBJ2-5,TRBV5-6,NA,TGTGCCAGCAGCTTGGCGGCGGGACAAGAGACCCAGTACTTC,CASSLAAGQETQYF
NA,TRBJ2-7,TRBV2,TRBD1,TGTGCCAGCCGGGACAGGGTGAACGAGCAGTACTTC,CASRDRVNEQYF
NA,TRBJ1-5,TRBV7-9,NA,TGTGCCAGCAGCCACGAAGGGGACCCCGGTCGCCCCCAGCATTTT,CASSHEGDPGRPQHF
NA,TRBJ2-7,TRBV27,TRBD1,TGTGCCAGCGGCCTCGGGACAGGGGGGTACGAGCAGTACTTC,CASGLGTGGYEQYF
NA,TRBJ1-2,TRBV9,NA,TGTGCCAGCAGCGGACCTCAGGGGAAGTACACCTTC,CASSGPQGKYTF
NA,TRBJ2-7,TRBV7-9,TRBD1,TGTGCCAGCAGCCCTCGGACAGGGGATAACGAGCAGTACTTC,CASSPRTGDNEQYF
NA,TRBJ2-7,TRBV7-9,NA,TGTGCCAGCAGCTTAGGGCCAAACTACGAGCAGTACTTC,CASSLGPNYEQYF
NA,TRBJ1-1,TRBV5-6,TRBD1,TGTGCCAGCAGCGCCTGGACAGGGGGAGAGGAAGCTTTCTTT,CASSAWTGGEEAFF
NA,TRBJ2-7,TRBV27,NA,TGTGCCAGCAGAGTAAACCCCTACGAGCAGTACTTC,CASRVNPYEQYF
NA,TRBJ2-7,TRBV6-5,TRBD2,TGTGCCAGCAGTTCCTGGACTAGCGGGAGGTACGAGCAGTACTTC,CASSSWTSGRYEQYF
NA,TRBJ1-5,TRBV9,NA,TGTGCCAGCAGCGTAGGATCCAATCAGCCCCAGCATTTT,CASSVGSNQPQHF
NA,TRBJ1-1,TRBV27,NA,TGTGCCAGCATGGCTTTACAGGGTGGCGGGACTGAAGCTTTCTTT,CASMALQGGGTEAFF
NA,TRBJ2-3,TRBV9,NA,TGTGCCAGCAGCGTAGATTCGCCCACAGATACGCAGTATTTT,CASSVDSPTDTQYF
NA,TRBJ2-7,TRBV7-9,NA,TGTGCCAGCAGCTTAGTGGGTACAGGACACCACTACGAGCAGTACTTC,CASSLVGTGHHYEQYF
NA,TRBJ1-5,TRBV9,NA,TGTGCCAGCAGCGAAGGGGGAAGTCAGCCCCAGCATTTT,CASSEGGSQPQHF
NA,TRBJ2-7,TRBV7-2,NA,TGTGCCAGCAGCCCGGAAGGGCGTGTGTACGAGCAGTACTTC,CASSPEGRVYEQYF
NA,TRBJ1-4,TRBV5-8,NA,TGTGCCAGCAGCCCTGGCCTAGGGCTGGGGTCAACTAATGAAAAACTGTTTTTT,CASSPGLGLGSTNEKLFF
NA,TRBJ2-7,TRBV7-8,NA,TGTGCCAGCAGGTTTAGCGCCAGGGCCGACCACGAGCAGTACTTC,CASRFSARADHEQYF
NA,TRBJ2-7,TRBV7-2,NA,TGTGCCAGCAGCCCCCTTGGGCGGGCGACCTACGAGCAGTACTTC,CASSPLGRATYEQYF
NA,TRBJ2-7,TRBV7-9,TRBD2,TGTGCCAGCAGCGCCCCGGGACTAGCCGTATACGAGCAGTACTTC,CASSAPGLAVYEQYF
NA,TRBJ2-3,TRBV29-1,NA,TGCAGCGTCCGAAGTTCAGATACGCAGTATTTT,CSVRSSDTQYF
NA,TRBJ1-1,TRBV28,NA,TGTGCCAGCAATCAACCCTCCGGACACTTGAACACTGAAGCTTTCTTT,CASNQPSGHLNTEAFF
once,TRBJ2-3,TRBV27,NA,TGTGCCAGCAGTTTAGGGCCCACAGGGAGCACAGATACGCAGTATTTT,CASSLGPTGSTDTQYF
NA,TRBJ2-1,TRBV6-5,NA,TGTGCCAGCAGCTACGGAGCGGTGAGCTCCTACAATGAGCAGTTCTTC,CASSYGAVSSYNEQFF
NA,TRBJ2-7,TRBV27,NA,TGTGCCAGCAGTCCTACCCCGGGCTCCCCCGCCTACGAGCAGTACTTC,CASSPTPGSPAYEQYF
NA,TRBJ2-1,TRBV27,TRBD2,TGTGCCAGCAGACTAGCGGGAGTGGGAAATGAGCAGTTCTTC,CASRLAGVGNEQFF
NA,TRBJ2-1,TRBV29-1,NA,TGCAGCGTTGTGACGGTCTCCTACAATGAGCAGTTCTTC,CSVVTVSYNEQFF
NA,TRBJ2-7,TRBV27,NA,TGTGCCAGCAGTCTGAGGGGGACTCCCTCCTACGAGCAGTACTTC,CASSLRGTPSYEQYF
NA,TRBJ2-5,TRBV5-1,TRBD1,TGCGCCAGCAGCTCCCCCGGGACAGGGGTACCAAGTGAGACCCAGTACTTC,CASSSPGTGVPSETQYF
NA,TRBJ2-5,TRBV5-1,TRBD2,TGCGCCAGCAGCTGGGGCCGAATAGGGACTATACAAGAGACCCAGTACTTC,CASSWGRIGTIQETQYF
NA,TRBJ2-1,TRBV19,NA,TGTGCTGCTGGGGGCGGGTCCTACAGCTCCTACAATGAGCAGTTCTTC,CAAGGGSYSSYNEQFF
NA,TRBJ1-3,TRBV28,NA,TGTGCCAGCAGTCGGCGGACGGCCGGAAACACCATATATTTT,CASSRRTAGNTIYF
once,TRBJ2-7,TRBV10-2,NA,TGCGCCAGCAGTGGGACGAGGTCCTACGAGCAGTACTTC,CASSGTRSYEQYF
NA,TRBJ1-1,TRBV28,NA,TGTGCCAGCAGTTTATTTCGGGGAGGAAGCACTGAAGCTTTCTTT,CASSLFRGGSTEAFF
NA,TRBJ2-7,TRBV13,NA,TGTGCCAGCAGCTTAACGCCTTCCCGGGAGCAGTACTTC,CASSLTPSREQYF
many,TRBJ2-7,TRBV5-5,TRBD1,TGTGCCAGCAGCTGGGACAGGGGCCACGAGCAGTACTTC,CASSWDRGHEQYF
NA,TRBJ2-2,TRBV4-1,NA,TGCGCCAGCAGCCAAGGGGACCCCTGGGAGCTGTTTTTT,CASSQGDPWELFF
once,TRBJ2-5,TRBV7-2,NA,TGTGCCAGCAGCTCGGCTAGCGAGGAGTGGGGGACCCAGTACTTC,CASSSASEEWGTQYF
NA,TRBJ1-1,TRBV5-1,TRBD1,TGCGCCAGCAGCTTGGAGGGGACAGTGAACACTGAAGCTTTCTTT,CASSLEGTVNTEAFF
NA,TRBJ2-5,TRBV28,TRBD1,TGTGCCAGCGCCCTGGGGGGACAGGGGGCCGGAGAGACCCAGTACTTC,CASALGGQGAGETQYF
NA,TRBJ1-1,TRBV5-1,NA,TGCGCCAGCAGCTTGGGATGGGGTAGGGGTACTGAAGCTTTCTTT,CASSLGWGRGTEAFF
NA,TRBJ2-1,TRBV11-2,TRBD2,TGTGCCAGCAGCTTAGTGCTAGCGGGAAGGTATGAGCAGTTCTTC,CASSLVLAGRYEQFF
NA,TRBJ1-1,TRBV27,TRBD1,TGTGCCAGCAGTTTGACAGGGTGGCCTGAAGCTTTCTTT,CASSLTGWPEAFF
NA,TRBJ2-7,TRBV27,NA,TGTGCCAGCAGCCCATGGGGGGGCAAGTCCTACGAGCAGTACTTC,CASSPWGGKSYEQYF
few,TRBJ2-3,TRBV5-1,TRBD2,TGCGCCAGCAGCCTCTTAGCGGGTACAGATACGCAGTATTTT,CASSLLAGTDTQYF
NA,TRBJ1-1,TRBV27,NA,TGTGCCAGCAGTTCAGCCCAGGGTCTACAGGCTTTCTTT,CASSSAQGLQAFF
NA,TRBJ2-3,TRBV27,TRBD2,TGTGCCAGCAGTCCTAGGACTAGCGGGGGCACAGATACGCAGTATTTT,CASSPRTSGGTDTQYF
NA,TRBJ2-7,TRBV5-6,NA,TGTGCCAGCAGCTTGACTTTAGGGGCCTACGAGCAGTACTTC,CASSLTLGAYEQYF
NA,TRBJ2-1,TRBV18,NA,TGTGCCAGCTCAGGAGGGCATGAGCAGTTCTTC,CASSGGHEQFF
NA,TRBJ2-7,TRBV25-1,NA,TGTGCCAGCAGTGACAGGGGCCGCTACGAGCAGTACTTC,CASSDRGRYEQYF
NA,TRBJ2-3,TRBV4-1,NA,TGCGCCAGCAGCCAAGAGCCGCGGCCCACAGATACGCAGTATTTT,CASSQEPRPTDTQYF